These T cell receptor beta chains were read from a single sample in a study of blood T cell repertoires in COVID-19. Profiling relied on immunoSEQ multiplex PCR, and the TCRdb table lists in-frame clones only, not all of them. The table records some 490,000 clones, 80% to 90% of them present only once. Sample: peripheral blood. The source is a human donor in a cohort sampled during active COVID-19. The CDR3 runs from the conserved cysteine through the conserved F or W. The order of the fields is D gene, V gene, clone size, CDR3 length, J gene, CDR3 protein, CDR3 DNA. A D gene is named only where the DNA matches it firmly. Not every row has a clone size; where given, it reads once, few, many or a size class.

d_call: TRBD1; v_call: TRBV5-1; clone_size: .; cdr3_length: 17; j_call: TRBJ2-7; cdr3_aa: CASSWDRGEPSSYEQYF; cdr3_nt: TGCGCCAGCAGCTGGGACAGGGGAGAGCCTAGCTCCTACGAGCAGTACTTC
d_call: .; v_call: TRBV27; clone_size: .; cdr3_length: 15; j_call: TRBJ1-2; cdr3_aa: CASSPLIGRSYGYTF; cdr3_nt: TGTGCCAGCAGCCCCTTGATTGGGAGGAGCTATGGCTACACCTTC
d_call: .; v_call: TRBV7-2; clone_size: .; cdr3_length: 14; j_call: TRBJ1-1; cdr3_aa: CASSSGVVNTEAFF; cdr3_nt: TGTGCCAGCAGCTCGGGGGTAGTAAACACTGAAGCTTTCTTT
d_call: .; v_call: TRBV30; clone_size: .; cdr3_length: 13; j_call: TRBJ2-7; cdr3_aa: CAWSVNLAGEQYF; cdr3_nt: TGTGCCTGGAGTGTCAACCTAGCTGGCGAGCAGTACTTC
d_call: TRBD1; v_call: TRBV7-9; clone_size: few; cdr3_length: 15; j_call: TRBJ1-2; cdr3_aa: CASSPGPAGGYGYTF; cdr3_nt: TGTGCCAGCAGCCCCGGCCCAGCAGGGGGCTATGGCTACACCTTC
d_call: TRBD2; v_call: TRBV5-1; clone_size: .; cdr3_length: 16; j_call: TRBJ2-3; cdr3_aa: CASSPLGGRGTDTQYF; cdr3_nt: TGCGCCAGCAGCCCGTTGGGCGGGAGAGGGACAGATACGCAGTATTTT
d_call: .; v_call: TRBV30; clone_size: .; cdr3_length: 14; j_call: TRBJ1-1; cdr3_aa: CAWSNPGMNTEAFF; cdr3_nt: TGTGCCTGGAGTAACCCAGGGATGAACACTGAAGCTTTCTTT
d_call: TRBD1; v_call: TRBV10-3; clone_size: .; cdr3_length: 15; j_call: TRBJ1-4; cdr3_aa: CAIRGGQVANEKLFF; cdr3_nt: TGTGCCATCAGGGGGGGACAGGTGGCTAATGAAAAACTGTTTTTT
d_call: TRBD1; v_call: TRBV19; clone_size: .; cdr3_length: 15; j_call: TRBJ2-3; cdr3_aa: CASRPGTGGLDTQYF; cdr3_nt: TGTGCCAGTAGACCCGGGACAGGGGGACTGGATACGCAGTATTTT
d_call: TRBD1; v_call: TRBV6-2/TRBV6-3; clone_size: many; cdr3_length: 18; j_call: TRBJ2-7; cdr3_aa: CASSYSGDPGQVAYEQYF; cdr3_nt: TGTGCCAGCAGTTACTCAGGGGACCCAGGACAGGTCGCCTACGAGCAGTACTTC
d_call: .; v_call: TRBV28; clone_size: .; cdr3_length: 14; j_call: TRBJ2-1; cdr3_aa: CASSLPGGPNEQFF; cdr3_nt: TGTGCCAGCAGTTTACCCGGAGGGCCGAATGAGCAGTTCTTC
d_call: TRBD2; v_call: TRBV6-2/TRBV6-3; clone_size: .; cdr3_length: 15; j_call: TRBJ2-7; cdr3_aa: CASSPRVSGSYEQYF; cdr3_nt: TGTGCCAGCAGCCCTCGGGTTAGCGGGAGCTACGAGCAGTACTTC
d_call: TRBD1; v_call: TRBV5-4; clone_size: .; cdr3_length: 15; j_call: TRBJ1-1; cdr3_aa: CASSSTGTGGTEAFF; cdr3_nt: TGTGCCAGCAGCTCAACCGGGACAGGGGGCACTGAAGCTTTCTTT
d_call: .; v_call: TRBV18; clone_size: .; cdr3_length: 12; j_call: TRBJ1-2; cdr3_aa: CASSLQGYGYTF; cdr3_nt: TGTGCCAGCTCACTACAGGGTTATGGCTACACCTTC
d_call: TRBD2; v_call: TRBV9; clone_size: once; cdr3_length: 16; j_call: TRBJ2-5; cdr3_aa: CASSVGVAGSGETQYF; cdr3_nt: TGTGCCAGCAGCGTAGGGGTAGCGGGAAGCGGGGAGACCCAGTACTTC
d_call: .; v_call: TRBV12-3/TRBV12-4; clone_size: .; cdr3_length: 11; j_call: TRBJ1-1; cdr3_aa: CASSLGQVAFF; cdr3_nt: TGTGCCAGCAGTTTAGGGCAGGTGGCTTTCTTT
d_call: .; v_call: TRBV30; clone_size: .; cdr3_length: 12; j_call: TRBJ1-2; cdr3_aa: CAWVRDSYGYTF; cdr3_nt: TGTGCCTGGGTACGGGACTCCTATGGCTACACCTTC
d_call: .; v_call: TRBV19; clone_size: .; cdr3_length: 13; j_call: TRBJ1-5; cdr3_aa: CASSTTVNQPQHF; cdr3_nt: TGTGCCAGTAGTACGACAGTCAATCAGCCCCAGCATTTT
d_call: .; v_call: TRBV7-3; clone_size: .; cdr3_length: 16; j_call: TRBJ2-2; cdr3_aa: CASSPGTLSQTGELFF; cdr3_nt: TGTGCCAGCAGCCCTGGGACTCTATCCCAAACCGGGGAGCTGTTTTTT
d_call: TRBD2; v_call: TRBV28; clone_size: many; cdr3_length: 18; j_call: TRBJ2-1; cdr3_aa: CASSTKLRSAGGVDEQFF; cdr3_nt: TGTGCCAGCAGTACGAAGCTTCGATCAGCGGGAGGGGTGGATGAGCAGTTCTTC
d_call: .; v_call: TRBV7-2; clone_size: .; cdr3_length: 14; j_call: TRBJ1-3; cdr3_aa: CASSFREAGNTIYF; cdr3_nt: TGTGCCAGCAGCTTCAGGGAAGCTGGAAACACCATATATTTT
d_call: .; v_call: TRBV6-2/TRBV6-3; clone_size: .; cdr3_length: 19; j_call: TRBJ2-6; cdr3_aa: CASSPQRKQGNSGANVLTF; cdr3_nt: TGTGCCAGCAGCCCCCAGAGGAAACAGGGAAACTCTGGGGCCAACGTCCTGACTTTC
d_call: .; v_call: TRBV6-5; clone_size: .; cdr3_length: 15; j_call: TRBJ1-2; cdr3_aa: CASSYSPQGIYGYTF; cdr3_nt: TGTGCCAGCAGTTACTCCCCACAGGGTATATATGGCTACACCTTC
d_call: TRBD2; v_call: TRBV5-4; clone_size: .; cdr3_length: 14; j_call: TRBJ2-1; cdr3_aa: CASSATSGYNEQFF; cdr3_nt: TGTGCCAGCAGCGCTACTAGCGGTTACAATGAGCAGTTCTTC
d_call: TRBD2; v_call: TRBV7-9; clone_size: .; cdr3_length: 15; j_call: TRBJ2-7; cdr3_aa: CASSSIAGDTYEQYF; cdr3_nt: TGTGCCAGCAGCTCAATAGCGGGGGATACCTACGAGCAGTACTTC
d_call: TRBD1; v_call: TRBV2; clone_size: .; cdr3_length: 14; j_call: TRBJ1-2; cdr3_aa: CASSAGTGVDGYTF; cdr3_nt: TGTGCCAGCAGTGCCGGGACAGGGGTAGATGGCTACACCTTC
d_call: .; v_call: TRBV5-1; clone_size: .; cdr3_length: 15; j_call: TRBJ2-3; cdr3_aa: CASSLAGDRPDTQYF; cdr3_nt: TGCGCCAGCAGCTTGGCAGGCGACAGGCCAGATACGCAGTATTTT
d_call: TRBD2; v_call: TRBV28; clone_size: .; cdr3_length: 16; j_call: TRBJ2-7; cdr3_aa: CASSIPSGRSSYEQYF; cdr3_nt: TGTGCCAGCAGTATCCCTAGCGGCAGAAGCTCCTACGAGCAGTACTTC
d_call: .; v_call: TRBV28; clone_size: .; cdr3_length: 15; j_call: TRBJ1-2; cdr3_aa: CASSPGPRLYYGYTF; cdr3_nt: TGTGCCAGCAGCCCTGGGCCCCGACTATACTATGGCTACACCTTC
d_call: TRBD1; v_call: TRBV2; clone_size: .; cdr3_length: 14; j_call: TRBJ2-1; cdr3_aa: CASRDRGTGGRQFF; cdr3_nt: TGTGCCAGCAGGGACCGAGGGACAGGGGGCCGGCAGTTCTTC
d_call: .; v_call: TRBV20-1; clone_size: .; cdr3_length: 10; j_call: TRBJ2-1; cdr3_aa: CSAGAPGQFF; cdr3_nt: TGCAGTGCAGGGGCCCCGGGGCAGTTCTTC
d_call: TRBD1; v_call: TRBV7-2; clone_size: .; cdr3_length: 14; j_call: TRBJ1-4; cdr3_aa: CASSLDRGNEKLFF; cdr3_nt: TGTGCCAGCAGCCTCGACAGGGGAAATGAAAAACTGTTTTTT
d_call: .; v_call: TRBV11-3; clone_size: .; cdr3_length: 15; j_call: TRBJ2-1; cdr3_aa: CASSLGGITYNEQFF; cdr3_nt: TGTGCCAGCAGCTTAGGCGGAATTACCTACAATGAGCAGTTCTTC
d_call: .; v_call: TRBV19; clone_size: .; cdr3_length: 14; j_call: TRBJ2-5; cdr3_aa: CASSIGGIQETQYF; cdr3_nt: TGTGCCAGTAGTATAGGAGGGATCCAAGAGACCCAGTACTTC
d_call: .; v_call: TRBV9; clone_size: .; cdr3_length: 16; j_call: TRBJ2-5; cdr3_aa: CASSEDGGLLEETQYF; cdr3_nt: TGTGCCAGCAGCGAGGACGGAGGGCTCCTCGAGGAGACCCAGTACTTC
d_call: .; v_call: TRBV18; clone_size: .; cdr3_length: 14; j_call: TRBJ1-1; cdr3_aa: CASTPEGQAFEAFF; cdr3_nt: TGTGCCAGCACTCCCGAAGGTCAGGCCTTTGAAGCTTTCTTT
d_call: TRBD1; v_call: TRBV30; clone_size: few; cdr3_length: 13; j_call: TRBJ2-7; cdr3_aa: CAWRGRGLYEQYF; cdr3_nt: TGTGCCTGGAGGGGCAGGGGGCTCTACGAGCAGTACTTC
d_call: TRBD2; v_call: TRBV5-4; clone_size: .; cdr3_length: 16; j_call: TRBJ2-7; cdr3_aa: CASGSETGTRVREQYF; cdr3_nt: TGTGCCAGCGGATCCGAAACCGGGACTAGAGTTCGAGAGCAGTACTTC
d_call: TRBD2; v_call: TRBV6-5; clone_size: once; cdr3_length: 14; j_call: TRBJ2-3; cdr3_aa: CASRWREFTDTQYF; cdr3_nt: TGTGCCAGCAGGTGGCGGGAGTTTACAGATACGCAGTATTTT
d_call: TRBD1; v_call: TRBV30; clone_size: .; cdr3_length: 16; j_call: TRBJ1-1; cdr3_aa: CAWKGGDRGLSTEAFF; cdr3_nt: TGTGCCTGGAAAGGGGGGGACAGGGGGCTTAGCACTGAAGCTTTCTTT